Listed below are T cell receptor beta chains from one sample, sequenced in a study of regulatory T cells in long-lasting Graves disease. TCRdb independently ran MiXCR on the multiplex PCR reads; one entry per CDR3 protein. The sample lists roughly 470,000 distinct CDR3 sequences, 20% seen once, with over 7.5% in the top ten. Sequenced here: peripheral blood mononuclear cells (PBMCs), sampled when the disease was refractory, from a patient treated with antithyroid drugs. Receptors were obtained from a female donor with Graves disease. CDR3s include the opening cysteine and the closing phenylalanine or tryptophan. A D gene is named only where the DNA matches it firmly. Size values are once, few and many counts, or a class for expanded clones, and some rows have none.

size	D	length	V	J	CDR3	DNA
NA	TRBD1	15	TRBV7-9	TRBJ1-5	CASSIGTGENQPQHF	TGTGCCAGCAGCATAGGGACAGGGGAGAATCAGCCCCAGCATTTT
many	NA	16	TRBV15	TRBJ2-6	CATSRERSSGANVLTF	TGTGCCACCAGCAGGGAAAGATCCTCTGGGGCCAACGTCCTGACTTTC
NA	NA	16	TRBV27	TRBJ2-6	CASSLSRVWGANVLTF	TGTGCCAGCAGTTTATCTAGGGTTTGGGGGGCCAACGTCCTGACTTTC
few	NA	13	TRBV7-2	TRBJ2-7	CASSLALEYEQYF	TGTGCCAGCAGCTTAGCTTTGGAGTACGAGCAGTACTTC
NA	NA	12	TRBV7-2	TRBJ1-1	CASSFQMGEAFF	TGTGCCAGCAGCTTCCAGATGGGTGAAGCTTTCTTT
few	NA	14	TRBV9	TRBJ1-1	CASSVGVWATEAFF	TGTGCCAGCAGCGTAGGGGTATGGGCCACTGAAGCTTTCTTT
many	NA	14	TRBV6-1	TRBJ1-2	CASMPTWAQDGYTF	TGTGCCAGCATGCCGACATGGGCGCAGGATGGCTACACCTTC
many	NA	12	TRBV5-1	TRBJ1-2	CASSLDGYGYTF	TGTGCCAGCAGCTTAGACGGATATGGCTACACCTTC
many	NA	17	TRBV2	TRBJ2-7	CASSEAHKADLSYEQYF	TGTGCCAGCAGTGAAGCGCATAAAGCGGATCTTTCCTACGAGCAGTACTTC
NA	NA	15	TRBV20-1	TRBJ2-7	CSARDPGLTSYEQYF	TGCAGTGCTAGAGACCCCGGACTAACATCCTACGAGCAGTACTTC
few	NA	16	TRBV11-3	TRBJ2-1	CASSLDGTWSYNEQFF	TGTGCCAGCAGCTTAGATGGGACTTGGTCCTACAATGAGCAGTTCTTC
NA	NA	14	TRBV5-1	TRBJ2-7	CARGSGTDPYEQYF	TGCGCCCGCGGGTCCGGGACGGATCCCTACGAGCAGTACTTC
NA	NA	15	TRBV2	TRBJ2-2	CASRWDTLNTGELFF	TGTGCCAGCAGGTGGGACACACTCAACACCGGGGAGCTGTTTTTT
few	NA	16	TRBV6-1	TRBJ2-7	CASSTTGGIETYEQYF	TGTGCCAGCAGCACAACCGGCGGGATTGAAACCTACGAGCAGTACTTC
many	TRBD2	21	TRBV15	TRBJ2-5	CATSRAFAPRGGVEFGGTQYF	TGTGCCACCAGCAGAGCCTTCGCCCCCCGGGGGGGAGTGGAGTTTGGAGGGACCCAGTACTTC
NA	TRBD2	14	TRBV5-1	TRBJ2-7	CASTPGLAAEEQYF	TGCGCCAGCACTCCGGGACTAGCCGCGGAAGAGCAGTACTTC
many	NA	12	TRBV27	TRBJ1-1	CASSPGQGEAFF	TGTGCCAGCAGTCCAGGACAAGGTGAAGCTTTCTTT
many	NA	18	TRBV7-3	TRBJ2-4	CASSLGQRLNLAKNIQYF	TGTGCCAGCAGCCTTGGCCAGCGGTTAAACTTAGCCAAAAACATTCAGTACTTC
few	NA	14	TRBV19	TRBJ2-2	CASSIGQTTGELFF	TGTGCCAGTAGTATCGGACAGACTACCGGGGAGCTGTTTTTT
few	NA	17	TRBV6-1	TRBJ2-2	CASSEDRAVANTGELFF	TGTGCCAGCAGTGAAGATAGAGCCGTCGCGAACACCGGGGAGCTGTTTTTT
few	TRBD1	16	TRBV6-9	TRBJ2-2	CASSYSGGGNTGELFF	TGTGCCAGCAGTTACTCAGGGGGCGGTAACACCGGGGAGCTGTTTTTT
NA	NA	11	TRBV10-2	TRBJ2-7	CASSERGTQYF	TGCGCCAGCAGTGAAAGGGGGACGCAGTACTTC
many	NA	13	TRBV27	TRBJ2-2	CASSTTNTGELFF	TGTGCCAGCAGTACAACTAACACCGGGGAGCTGTTTTTT
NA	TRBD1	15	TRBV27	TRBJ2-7	CASISRDRGSYEQYF	TGTGCCAGCATTAGCCGGGACAGGGGCTCCTACGAGCAGTACTTC
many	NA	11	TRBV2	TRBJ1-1	CASSADGEAFF	TGTGCCAGCAGTGCTGACGGTGAAGCTTTCTTT
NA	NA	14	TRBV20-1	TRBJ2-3	CSASASLYPDTQYF	TGCAGTGCTAGCGCTAGCTTATACCCAGATACGCAGTATTTT
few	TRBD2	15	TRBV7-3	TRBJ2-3	CASSQTSGFTDTQYF	TGTGCCAGCAGCCAGACTAGCGGTTTCACAGATACGCAGTATTTT
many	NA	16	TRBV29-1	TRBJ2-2	CSVEESVRANTGELFF	TGCAGCGTTGAAGAAAGTGTCAGGGCGAACACCGGGGAGCTGTTTTTT
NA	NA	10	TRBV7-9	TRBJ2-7	CASSTGHLDF	TGTGCCAGCAGCACAGGTCACCTGGACTTC
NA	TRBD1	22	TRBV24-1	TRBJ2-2	CATSDSLPKRGQGRLNTGELFF	TGTGCCACCAGTGATTCCCTACCTAAAAGGGGACAGGGTCGATTGAACACCGGGGAGCTGTTTTTT
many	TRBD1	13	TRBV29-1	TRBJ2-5	CSAPTGSQETQYF	TGCAGCGCACCGACAGGGAGCCAAGAGACCCAGTACTTC
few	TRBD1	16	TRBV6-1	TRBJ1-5	CASSSRQGAGNQPQHF	TGTGCCAGCAGTAGCAGGCAGGGGGCTGGCAATCAGCCCCAGCATTTT
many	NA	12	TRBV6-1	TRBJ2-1	CASSRQWDEQFF	TGTGCCAGCAGCAGACAATGGGATGAGCAGTTCTTC
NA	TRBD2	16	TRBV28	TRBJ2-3	CASITNSGRGTDTQYF	TGTGCCAGCATAACTAATAGCGGGAGGGGCACAGACACGCAGTATTTT
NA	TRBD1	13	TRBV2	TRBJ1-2	CASSWTGRYGYTF	TGTGCCAGCAGCTGGACAGGGCGGTATGGCTACACCTTC
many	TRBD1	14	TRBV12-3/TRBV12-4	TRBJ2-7	CASSETGPNDEQYF	TGTGCCAGCAGTGAGACAGGGCCTAACGACGAGCAGTACTTC
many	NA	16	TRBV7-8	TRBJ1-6	CASSSLLRAKNSPLHF	TGTGCCAGCAGCTCCCTCCTAAGGGCGAAAAATTCACCCCTCCACTTT
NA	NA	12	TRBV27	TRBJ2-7	CASGVGAYEQYF	TGTGCCAGCGGCGTCGGAGCCTACGAGCAGTACTTC
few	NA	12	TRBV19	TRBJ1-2	CASSIRGGGYTF	TGTGCCAGTAGTATTAGGGGCGGTGGCTACACCTTC
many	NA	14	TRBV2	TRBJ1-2	CASSEGSGARGYTF	TGTGCCAGCAGTGAAGGATCTGGGGCTCGTGGCTACACCTTC
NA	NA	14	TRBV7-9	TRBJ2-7	CASSRGWEVYEQYF	TGTGCCAGCAGCCGGGGTTGGGAGGTGTACGAGCAGTACTTC
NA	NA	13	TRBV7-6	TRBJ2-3	CASSPGVGDTQYF	TGTGCCAGCAGTCCAGGGGTAGGGGATACGCAGTATTTT
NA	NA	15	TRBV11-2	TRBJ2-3	CASSSTSGGPDTQYF	TGTGCCAGCAGCTCAACTAGTGGGGGGCCGGATACGCAGTATTTT
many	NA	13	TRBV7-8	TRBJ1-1	CASSLMGNTEAFF	TGTGCCAGCAGCTTAATGGGGAACACTGAAGCTTTCTTT
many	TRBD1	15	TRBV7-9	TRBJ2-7	CASSLAPGRGYEQYF	TGTGCCAGCAGCTTAGCGCCGGGCAGGGGGTACGAGCAGTACTTC